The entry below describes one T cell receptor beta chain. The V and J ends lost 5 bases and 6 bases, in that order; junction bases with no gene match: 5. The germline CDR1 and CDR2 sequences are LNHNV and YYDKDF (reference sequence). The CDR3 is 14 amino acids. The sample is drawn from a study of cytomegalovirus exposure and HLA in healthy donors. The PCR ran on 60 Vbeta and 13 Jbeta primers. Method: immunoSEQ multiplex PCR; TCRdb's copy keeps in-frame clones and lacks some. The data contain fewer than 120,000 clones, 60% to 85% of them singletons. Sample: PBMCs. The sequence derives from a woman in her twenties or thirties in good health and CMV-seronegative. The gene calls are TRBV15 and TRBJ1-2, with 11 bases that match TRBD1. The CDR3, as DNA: TGTGCCACCAGCCCTGGACAGGGGGCGGATGGCTACACCTTC. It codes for CATSPGQGADGYTF. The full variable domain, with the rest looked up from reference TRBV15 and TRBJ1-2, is DAMVIQNPRYQVTQFGKPVTLSCSQTLNHNVMYWYQQKSSQAPKLLFHYYDKDFNNEADTPDNFQSRRPNTSFCFLDIRSPGLGDTAMYLCATSPGQGADGYTFGSGTRLTVV.